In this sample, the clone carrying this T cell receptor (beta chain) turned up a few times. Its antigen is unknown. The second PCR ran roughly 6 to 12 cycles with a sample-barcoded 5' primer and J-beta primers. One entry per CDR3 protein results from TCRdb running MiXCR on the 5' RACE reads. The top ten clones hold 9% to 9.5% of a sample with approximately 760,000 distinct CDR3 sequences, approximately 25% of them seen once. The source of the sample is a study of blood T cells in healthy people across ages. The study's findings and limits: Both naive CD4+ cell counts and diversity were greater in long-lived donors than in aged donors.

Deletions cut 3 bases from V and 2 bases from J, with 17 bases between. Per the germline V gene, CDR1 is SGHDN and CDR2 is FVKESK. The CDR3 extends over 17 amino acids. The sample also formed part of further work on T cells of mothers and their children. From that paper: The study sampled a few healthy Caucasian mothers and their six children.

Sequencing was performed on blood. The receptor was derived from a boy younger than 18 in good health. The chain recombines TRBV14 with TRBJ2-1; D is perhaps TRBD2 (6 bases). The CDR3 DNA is TGTGCCAGCAGCCACTCCCTGGGGACGGGGGCCTACAATGAGCAGTTCTTC. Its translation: CASSHSLGTGAYNEQFF. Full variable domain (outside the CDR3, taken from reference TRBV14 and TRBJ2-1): EAGVTQFPSHSVIEKGQTVTLRCDPISGHDNLYWYRRVMGKEIKFLLHFVKESKQDESGMPNNRFLAERTGGTYSTLKVQPAELEDSGVYFCASSHSLGTGAYNEQFFGPGTRLTVL.